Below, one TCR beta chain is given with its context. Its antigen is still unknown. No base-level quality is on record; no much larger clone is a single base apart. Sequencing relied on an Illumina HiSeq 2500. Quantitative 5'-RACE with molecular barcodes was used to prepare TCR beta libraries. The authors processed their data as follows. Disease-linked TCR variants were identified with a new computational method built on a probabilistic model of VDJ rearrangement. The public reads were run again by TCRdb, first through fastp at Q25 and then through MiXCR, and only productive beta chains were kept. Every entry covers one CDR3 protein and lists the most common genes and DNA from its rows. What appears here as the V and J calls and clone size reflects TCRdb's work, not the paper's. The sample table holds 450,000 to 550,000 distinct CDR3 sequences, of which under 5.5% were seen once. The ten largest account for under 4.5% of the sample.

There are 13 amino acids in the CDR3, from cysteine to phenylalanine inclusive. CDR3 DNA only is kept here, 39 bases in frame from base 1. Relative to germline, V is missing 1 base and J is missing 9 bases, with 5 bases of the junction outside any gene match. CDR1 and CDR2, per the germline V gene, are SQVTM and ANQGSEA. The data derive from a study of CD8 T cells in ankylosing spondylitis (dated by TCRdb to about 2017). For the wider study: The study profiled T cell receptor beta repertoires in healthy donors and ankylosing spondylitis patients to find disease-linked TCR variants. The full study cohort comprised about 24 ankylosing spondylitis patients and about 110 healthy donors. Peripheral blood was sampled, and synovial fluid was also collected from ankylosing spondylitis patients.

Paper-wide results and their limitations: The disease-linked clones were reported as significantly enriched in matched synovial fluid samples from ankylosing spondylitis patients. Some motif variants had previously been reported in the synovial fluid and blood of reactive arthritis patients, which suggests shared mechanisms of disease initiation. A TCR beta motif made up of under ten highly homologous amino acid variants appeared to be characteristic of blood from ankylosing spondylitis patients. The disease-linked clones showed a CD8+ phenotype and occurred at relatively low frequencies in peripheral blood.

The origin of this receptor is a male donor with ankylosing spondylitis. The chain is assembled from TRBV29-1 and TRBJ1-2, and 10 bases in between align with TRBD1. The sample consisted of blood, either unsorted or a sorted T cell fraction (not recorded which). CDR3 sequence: CSVEGQGASSYTF. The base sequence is TGCAGCGTTGAAGGACAGGGGGCGTCGAGCTACACCTTC.